This entry lists 22 T cell receptor beta chains sequenced from one sample in a study of T-cell reconstitution after alpha-beta-depleted transplantation in children. For TCRbeta, the library was prepared with unique molecular identifiers. TCRdb used MiXCR to reprocess the PCR reads, holding one entry per CDR3 protein. Of 400,000 to 500,000 distinct CDR3 sequences listed, approximately 11% are singletons. Sample: PBMCs from the stem cell graft donor, taken from the stem cell graft. The source of these receptors is a human donor who donated a stem cell graft to a child with acute myeloid leukemia.

This clonotype was counted only a few times. This rearrangement joins TRBV4-2 to TRBJ1-4; 8 positions agree with TRBD1. V gave up 1 base and J gave up 8 bases; unmatched junction bases: 6. This CDR3 region has 15 residues. CDR1 LGHNA and CDR2 YNFKEQ come from the germline V gene. The CDR3 bases are TGTGCCAGCAGCCAAGGCCTGGACAGGGACGAAAAACTGTTTTTT. Amino acids: CASSQGLDRDEKLFF.

This clonotype was observed many times. V is TRBV20-1 and J is TRBJ2-1; D remains ambiguous. This CDR3 spans 13 amino acids. CDR1 DFQATT and CDR2 SNEGSKA come from the germline V gene (reference sequence). The ends were cut back, 1 base at V and 0 bases at J, with 4 bases in the middle. DNA of the CDR3: TGCAGTGCTAGAGTCTACTCCTACAATGAGCAGTTCTTC. Residues: CSARVYSYNEQFF.

This clonotype has more than one count but fewer than ten. The chain employs TRBV20-1 and TRBJ2-3; D might be TRBD1 or TRBD2, each matching 6 bases. Trimming shortened V by 2 bases and J by 5 bases, and 29 bases separated the two germline ends. The CDR3 runs 19 residues. Germline lookup yields CDR1 DFQATT and CDR2 SNEGSKA (reference sequence). Here the CDR3 reads CSARSPWQSGSLRGDTQYF. CDR3 DNA sequence: TGCAGTGCTAGATCCCCGTGGCAGAGCGGGTCCCTCAGGGGAGATACGCAGTATTTT.

The rearrangement joins TRBV27 to TRBJ2-7; 11 nucleotides agree with TRBD1. J lost 3 bases, V lost 6 bases, and 7 bases had no gene match. Germline loops: CDR1 MNHEY, CDR2 SMNVEV (reference sequence). The CDR3 length is 15 residues. CDR3 in DNA: TGTGCCAGCAGACGTGCGGGACAGGGGGACTACGAGCAGTACTTC. Its protein product is CASRRAGQGDYEQYF.

In this sample, this clonotype turned up a few times. This chain links TRBV4-1 with TRBJ2-5, with 9 bases lining up with TRBD1. Germline values: CDR1 MGHRA, CDR2 YSYEKL. The CDR3 spans 15 residues. Germline trimming cut 2 bases from V and 5 bases from J; bases unmatched to any gene: 6. In DNA, the CDR3 is TGCGCCAGCAGCCAATCCGGGACAGGGAGTGAGACCCAGTACTTC. Its translation: CASSQSGTGSETQYF.

This rearrangement joins TRBV5-1 to TRBJ2-1; no firm D call. V was cut by 4 bases and J by 4 bases, with 18 bases left in between. Germline CDR1 SGHRS, CDR2 YFSETQ. This CDR3 is 16 amino acids long. The CDR3 region is CASSLNPNPPYNEQFF. CDR3 sequence (DNA): TGCGCCAGCAGCCTGAACCCAAACCCCCCTTACAATGAGCAGTTCTTC.

This clonotype was counted at least ten times. V and J are TRBV5-6 and TRBJ2-7, with 8 nucleotides matching TRBD2. The V gene end was trimmed by 4 bases and the J gene end by 3 bases; junction bases not matched to a gene: 6. Germline V lookup: CDR1 SGHDT, CDR2 YYEEEE. The CDR3 length is 14 residues. CDR3: CASSKPGTSYEQYF. The CDR3 nucleotides read TGTGCCAGCAGCAAGCCCGGGACTAGCTACGAGCAGTACTTC.

The chain couples TRBV10-3 to TRBJ2-1; 8 bases match TRBD1. V was pared by 7 bases and J by 7 bases, with 9 bases of the junction left unmatched. Looked up from germline, CDR1 is ENHRY and CDR2 is SYGVKD. The CDR3 totals 14 residues. Here the CDR3 reads CAIKGGQVSNEQFF. CDR3 nucleotides: TGTGCCATCAAAGGGGGACAGGTCTCGAATGAGCAGTTCTTC.

This clonotype was counted at least ten times. The chain carries TRBV6-2 or TRBV6-3 and TRBJ2-3; 7 positions match TRBD2. V trimming: 4 bases; J trimming: 5 bases; junction bases outside the gene matches: 12. CDR3 size: 16 residues. In germline, CDR1 is MNHEY, CDR2 SVGEGT. This CDR3 reads CASSSALAVELDTQYF. DNA for the CDR3: TGTGCCAGCAGTTCGGCTCTAGCGGTTGAACTAGATACGCAGTATTTT.

This rearrangement joins TRBV5-1 to TRBJ1-2, with 7 bases matching TRBD1. In germline, CDR1 is SGHRS, CDR2 YFSETQ. Trimming took 4 bases from V and 3 from J; bases not matched to a gene: 9. There are 15 residues in the CDR3. CDR3 sequence: CASSAGTELYYGYTF. In nucleotides, the CDR3 is TGCGCCAGCAGCGCCGGGACAGAACTGTACTATGGCTACACCTTC.

This clonotype was detected ten times or more. This sequence joins TRBV7-2 and TRBJ2-1, with D perhaps matching TRBD2 (6 bases). Germline V CDR1 and CDR2: SGHTA, FQGNSA. Trimming stripped 4 bases from V and 4 bases from J, with 11 bases between. This CDR3 has 14 residues. Written as DNA, the CDR3 is TGTGCCAGCAGCTCAAGCGGGCCGTACAATGAGCAGTTCTTC. It encodes CASSSSGPYNEQFF.

The chain recombines TRBV14 with TRBJ1-6; D unclear. V lost 4 bases to trimming and J lost 1 base, with 11 bases between them. In germline, CDR1 is SGHDN, CDR2 FVKESK. This CDR3 contains 16 residues. The chain's CDR3 is CASSRYEWSYNSPLHF. In DNA, the CDR3 is TGTGCCAGCAGCCGCTACGAGTGGTCCTATAATTCACCCCTCCACTTT.

The chain employs TRBV29-1 and TRBJ2-5, with TRBD1 identical over 7 bases. With V trimmed by 7 bases and J by 5 bases, 7 bases remained unmatched. The CDR3 has 12 amino acids. Germline V gives CDR1 SQVTM, CDR2 ANQGSEA. The CDR3 loop is CSGQGNMETQYF. CDR3 DNA: TGCAGCGGACAGGGTAACATGGAGACCCAGTACTTC. The variable domain in full, completed from reference TRBV29-1 and TRBJ2-5, reads SAVISQKPSRDICQRGTSLTIQCQVDSQVTMMFWYRQQPGQSLTLIATANQGSEATYESGFVIDKFPISRPNLTFSTLTVSNMSPEDSSIYLCSGQGNMETQYFGPGTRLLVL.

This clonotype was recorded at least ten times. V gene TRBV7-9 combines with J gene TRBJ1-6, with D tentatively TRBD1 (6 bases). Germline CDR1 is SEHNR and CDR2 is FQNEAQ (reference sequence). The CDR3 loop spans 12 amino acids. The V end lost 5 bases, the J end lost 12 bases, and 11 bases lay between the germline ends. CDR3 amino acids: CASSDSRGPLHF. CDR3 in DNA: TGTGCCAGCAGCGACAGCAGGGGACCCCTCCACTTT.

This clonotype has at least ten counts. The chain carries TRBV10-2 and TRBJ1-4; 8 bases map to TRBD1. The CDR3 is 18 amino acids. Germline loops: CDR1 WSHSY, CDR2 SAAADI. Trimming removed 2 bases from V and 5 bases from J; junction bases left unmatched: 13. CDR3 residues: CASSERFLPGQENEKLFF. CDR3 nucleotides: TGCGCCAGCAGTGAGAGATTCCTTCCGGGACAGGAGAATGAAAAACTGTTTTTT.

This clonotype was seen a few times. The chain recombines TRBV7-8 with TRBJ2-1; no firm D call. Trimming left V 3 bases short and J 1 base short, with 13 bases between. The CDR3 has 16 residues. Germline V gives CDR1 SGHVS, CDR2 FQNEAQ. The CDR3 DNA reads as TGTGCCAGCAGCTTTCAGTACCCACCTTCCTACAATGAGCAGTTCTTC. This sequence encodes CASSFQYPPSYNEQFF.

The chain recombines TRBV27 with TRBJ2-2, with TRBD2 matching 8 bases. From germline, CDR1 is MNHEY and CDR2 SMNVEV (reference sequence). There are 16 residues in the CDR3. V trimming: 5 bases; J trimming: 0 bases; junction bases outside the gene matches: 5. In nucleotides, the CDR3 is TGTGCCAGCAGTCTTTTTAGCGGGACGAACACCGGGGAGCTGTTTTTT. Residues: CASSLFSGTNTGELFF.

This clonotype occurred a few times. CDR3 coding DNA: TGCAGCGTTGAAGATCTTCGGGGAGGGGCACAAGCTTTCTTT. This gives the protein CSVEDLRGGAQAFF. The chain combines TRBV29-1 with TRBJ1-1; possibly TRBD1 for D (5 bases). This CDR3 has 14 amino acids. In germline, CDR1 is SQVTM, CDR2 ANQGSEA. V lost 0 bases to trimming and J lost 9 bases, with 17 bases between them.

DNA for the CDR3: TGTGCCAGCAGACGTACACCGGGACTAGCTAACACCGGGGAGCTGTTTTTT. This translates into CASRRTPGLANTGELFF. The rearrangement uses TRBV12-3 or TRBV12-4 and TRBJ2-2; 9 nucleotides align to TRBD2. This CDR3 is built from 17 residues. Unmatched junction bases numbered 10, after V lost 6 bases and J lost 2 bases.

This clonotype was recorded at least ten times. The chain combines TRBV20-1 with TRBJ2-5; D might be TRBD2 (6 bases). The length of the CDR3 is 16 residues. Germline-derived CDR1 and CDR2 are DFQATT and SNEGSKA (reference sequence). V lost 0 bases and J lost 5, with 19 bases in between. CDR3 amino acids: CSARDGGVAPAETQYF. In DNA, the CDR3 is TGCAGTGCTAGAGATGGAGGGGTAGCACCGGCCGAGACCCAGTACTTC.

This clonotype was seen a handful of times. V gene TRBV2 combines with J gene TRBJ2-2; a possible D gene is TRBD2 (5 bases). The CDR3 is made up of 13 amino acids. Per the germline V gene, CDR1 is SNHLY and CDR2 is FYNNEI. Trimming took 10 bases from V and 6 from J, leaving 15 bases between them. The CDR3 loop is CAIEGPRPGELFF. The CDR3 DNA follows: TGTGCCATCGAGGGTCCCCGACCCGGGGAGCTGTTTTTT.

DNA for the CDR3: TGTGCCAGCAGTGAATATTTCAGCAGGGGGCGGGACGAGCAGTACTTC. This gives the protein CASSEYFSRGRDEQYF. The chain couples TRBV25-1 to TRBJ2-7, with 8 bases matching TRBD1. The CDR3 loop spans 16 amino acids. Germline CDR1 MGHDK, CDR2 SYGVNS. V was pared by 0 bases and J by 5 bases, with 9 bases of the junction left unmatched.